This T cell receptor beta chain was retrieved from a study of blood T cell repertoires in COVID-19. Study as a whole: COVID-19 samples, acute and convalescent, were from the United States, Italy and Spain.

Authors' analysis steps: Reference gene primer amplification yielded estimated nucleated cell counts. Generated by immunoSEQ multiplex PCR, the TCRdb table keeps only in-frame clones and is missing some. V, J and clone size are taken as reported in that table, and D and trimming were inferred from the DNA itself. The sample has hundreds of thousands of clones, 85% to 90% seen once. Those who participated ranged in age from about 18 to 89 years and resided in about two dozen US areas. Cohort 3 donors were reported recovered after two negative PCRs, clearance, or symptom resolution. The sequence came from a man between 25 and 39 years old who had recovered from COVID-19. Material: PBMCs or T cells enriched from blood (not recorded which).

CDR3 DNA: TGTGCCAGCAGCTTAGAGACTAGCGGGTTCACAGATACGCAGTATTTT. Amino acid sequence: CASSLETSGFTDTQYF. The chain couples TRBV13 to TRBJ2-3; 10 bases map to TRBD2. V lost 1 base and J lost 2; bases outside the gene matches: 3. The CDR3 has 16 residues. Germline values: CDR1 PRHDT, CDR2 FYEKMQ (reference sequence).